This T cell receptor (beta chain) was captured in a study of response to subunit inactivated influenza vaccine. In TCRdb, the RT-PCR reads were re-called with MiXCR into one record per CDR3 protein. The sample comprises 450,000 to 700,000 distinct CDR3 sequences, 12% to 15% of which are singletons, and around 10% rests with the top ten. General study points: It was the authors' suggestion that each seasonal influenza vaccination recruits few new T cells.

As regards this clonotype: Its antigen is not known.

This CDR3 contains 18 residues. This sequence originates from a man aged 50 to 60 who received an inactivated influenza vaccine. The gene calls are TRBV21-1 and TRBJ1-5. TRBV21-1 is a pseudogene. This specimen consisted of PBMCs from blood, obtained 11 to 12 days after vaccination. CDR3 nucleotides: TGTGCCAGCAGCAAAGAACTTGTACATTTTTATAGCAATCAGCCCCAGCATTTT. Translating it yields CASSKELVHFYSNQPQHF.